The clone carrying this T cell receptor beta chain has a handful of counts. This sample stems from a study of control samples from healthy donors and cancer patients. Profiling relied on immunoSEQ multiplex PCR, and the TCRdb table lists in-frame clones only, not all of them. The sample has hundreds of thousands of clones; 80% to 95% are singletons. Per germline, CDR1 KGHDR and CDR2 SFDVKD. CDR3 size: 14 residues. V was shortened by 6 bases and J by 0 bases, with 8 bases between the two germline ends. This sequence joins TRBV24-1 and TRBJ1-5; TRBD1 is a possible D gene (6 bases). The sequenced material came from PBMCs. The TCR was taken from a man aged 40-49 years with head and neck cancer. The CDR3 region has the DNA TGTGCCACCAGTTCAGGGGATAGCAATCAGCCCCAGCATTTT. This sequence encodes CATSSGDSNQPQHF.